This T cell receptor (beta chain) was recovered during a study of T-cell memory formation after mild COVID-19. Study at large: TCR clusters showed largely donor specificity.

This clonotype showed up just a few times. Antigen specificity is unknown. Each CDR3 protein gets one entry after TCRdb re-called the 5' RACE reads with MiXCR. There are roughly 510,000 distinct CDR3 sequences in the sample; approximately 15% occur only once, and 8.1% lies in the top ten. Study-level points and caveats: Balance between CD4 and CD8 was seen in clones contracting day 15 to 85, and a CD4+ lean was seen in later expanders. The study found contracting CD4+ clones mainly in CM and EM and contracting CD8+ clones in EMRA.

The CDR3 runs 17 residues. The V and J ends lost 7 bases and 7 bases respectively, with 25 bases between them. CDR1 is MNHEY, CDR2 SMNVEV, per germline (reference sequence). Sequenced: PBMCs or a T cell subset sorted from them (not recorded which). The TCR originated in an adult woman who had mild COVID-19 (a few samples of this study predate the infection). Cell type and time point are not known. The V gene is TRBV27, the J gene TRBJ2-2; weak D call: TRBD1 (6 bases). This CDR3 is CASTSLKTGSEYGELFF. The CDR3 DNA follows: TGTGCCAGCACCTCCCTCAAGACAGGTTCGGAATACGGGGAGCTGTTTTTT.